This T cell receptor beta chain was documented in a study of blood T cells in healthy people across ages. Germline CDR1 is DFQATT and CDR2 is SNEGSKA (reference sequence). V lost 5 bases, J lost 5 bases, and 10 bases lay in between. The CDR3 contains 13 residues. Alongside a J-beta primer mix, a sample-barcoded 5' primer served in a second PCR lasting roughly 6 to 11 cycles. One entry per CDR3 protein, called by TCRdb with MiXCR from the 5' RACE reads. The repertoire holds about 1,400,000 distinct CDR3 sequences, with around two fifths as singletons. Sequenced input: blood. The TCR originated in a woman between 18 and 30 years old in good health. V usage is TRBV20-1 and J usage is TRBJ1-6; D is possibly TRBD1 (6 bases). The CDR3 bases are TGCAGTGCTCCCGGACAGCATAATTCACCCCTCCACTTT. It yields the protein CSAPGQHNSPLHF.